This entry lists 27 T cell receptor beta chains sequenced from one sample in a study of memory CD4+ T cells and cytomegalovirus serostatus. The sort gate was single viable CD3+CD4+CD8-CD45RO+ cells for memory CD4+ T cells. TCRdb keeps only in-frame clones here, not all; method: immunoSEQ multiplex PCR. The sample records 45,000 to 60,000 clones, approximately 82% being singletons. Material: memory CD4+ T cells from blood. The receptors derive from an adult in good health and CMV-seropositive.

This rearrangement joins TRBV18 to TRBJ1-2; the D is unclear. The CDR3 sequence is 14 residues long. V gave up 4 bases and J gave up 2 bases, with 11 bases separating them. Germline-derived CDR1 and CDR2 are KGHSH and LQKENI. The DNA for the CDR3 is TGTGCCAGCTCACAGGCCACGACGAACTATGGCTACACCTTC. This codes for CASSQATTNYGYTF.

On this clone: At one end, the junction sequence differs from germline, possibly due to a read error. Other DNA sequences in this specimen translate into the identical CDR3. The rearrangement uses TRBV2 and TRBJ1-5, with D unresolved. Germline V gives CDR1 SNHLY, CDR2 FYNNEI. The CDR3 has 13 amino acids. In DNA form, the CDR3 reads TGCGCCAGCAGTGGAGAGCGGCGACAGCCCCAGCATTTT. It translates to CASSGERRQPQHF.

CDR3 amino acids: CASQNGAGNTIYF. Written as DNA, the CDR3 is TGTGCCAGCCAGAACGGGGCAGGAAACACCATATATTTT. V and J are TRBV7-2 and TRBJ1-3; D may be TRBD1 (5 bases). The length of the CDR3 is 13 residues. Trimming cost V 8 bases and J 4 bases, with 12 bases left between them. Germline CDR1 and CDR2: SGHTA and FQGNSA.

This clone occurred once. The rearrangement uses TRBV5-1 and TRBJ2-3; TRBD2 might be the D (6 bases). Germline CDR1 reads SGHRS; CDR2 reads YFSETQ. Trimming shortened V by 5 bases and J by 3 bases, and 16 bases separated the two germline ends. The CDR3 is made up of 15 amino acids. The chain's CDR3 is CASRLTSLETDTQYF. CDR3 in DNA: TGCGCCAGCAGACTGACTAGTTTGGAAACAGATACGCAGTATTTT.

This clone was counted between two and nine times. The chain carries TRBV2 and TRBJ2-7; maybe TRBD2 (6 bases). The CDR3 has 17 residues. V lost 6 bases to trimming and J lost 6 bases, with 27 bases between them. The germline gives CDR1 SNHLY, CDR2 FYNNEI. The CDR3 spells CASRTSSAGRAHLEQYF. The CDR3, as DNA: TGTGCCAGCAGGACCTCCTCTGCGGGGCGGGCCCACCTCGAGCAGTACTTC.

This clone was observed once. The V gene is TRBV7-9, the J gene TRBJ2-1, with D possibly matching TRBD2 (6 bases). CDR1 and CDR2 from the germline V gene are SEHNR and FQNEAQ (reference sequence). The CDR3 spans 16 residues. Trimming cost V 1 base and J 0 bases, with 10 bases left between them. The CDR3, as DNA: TGTGCCAGCAGCTTAGTTCGCGGGGTCTCCTACAATGAGCAGTTCTTC. It encodes CASSLVRGVSYNEQFF.

The genes are TRBV19 and TRBJ2-2; TRBD1 aligns across 10 bases. The CDR3 sequence is 14 residues long. V lost 10 bases to trimming and J lost 4 bases; unmatched junction nucleotides: 6. CDR1 and CDR2 from the germline V gene are LNHDA and SQIVND (reference sequence). This CDR3 is CATSGTGATGELFF. The CDR3 DNA sequence: TGTGCCACCTCCGGGACAGGGGCCACCGGGGAGCTGTTTTTT.

The V gene is TRBV7-2, the J gene TRBJ2-5; D could derive from TRBD1 or TRBD2 (5 bases each). This CDR3 comprises 18 residues. The V end was cut by 1 base, the J end by 5 bases, with 23 bases between. Per germline, CDR1 SGHTA and CDR2 FQGNSA. The CDR3 sequence is CASSLVGASPERRETQYF. The CDR3 coding sequence is TGTGCCAGCAGCTTAGTAGGGGCTAGCCCGGAGCGACGGGAGACCCAGTACTTC.

The rearrangement uses TRBV7-9 and TRBJ1-1, with D possibly matching TRBD1 (6 bases). Germline assignment: CDR1 SEHNR and CDR2 FQNEAQ (reference sequence). Deletions cut 3 bases from V and 4 bases from J, with 15 bases between. The CDR3 sequence is 15 residues long. As DNA, the CDR3 is TGTGCCAGCAGCTTGCGGGGGCTGGGGAGCACTGAAGCTTTCTTT. Translating it yields CASSLRGLGSTEAFF. Combining the CDR3 with reference TRBV7-9 and TRBJ1-1 gives the whole variable domain DTGVSQNPRHKITKRGQNVTFRCDPISEHNRLYWYRQTLGQGPEFLTYFQNEAQLEKSRLLSDRFSAERPKGSFSTLEIQRTEQGDSAMYLCASSLRGLGSTEAFFGQGTRLTVV.

This sequence joins TRBV28 and TRBJ2-3; weak D call: TRBD1 (8 bases). Germline assignment: CDR1 MDHEN and CDR2 SYDVKM. This CDR3 is built from 17 residues. The V end was cut by 5 bases, the J end by 10 bases, with 28 bases between. CDR3 nucleotides: TGTGCCAGCAGTAGCGGACAGGGCGGCGGGAGTTTCCGTCCGCAGTATTTT. Translating gives CASSSGQGGGSFRPQYF.

J is TRBJ2-5 and V is TRBV2; a weak D match, TRBD2 (5 bases). Germline CDR1 SNHLY, CDR2 FYNNEI. Trimming shortened V by 6 bases and J by 2 bases, and 13 bases separated the two germline ends. The CDR3 spans 14 residues. The CDR3 sequence: CASRGLPGQETQYF. The DNA of the CDR3 is TGTGCCAGCAGAGGACTCCCGGGTCAAGAGACCCAGTACTTC.

This chain uses TRBV13 with TRBJ1-2; unclear D gene. V shed 2 bases and J shed 5 bases, with 6 bases lying between them. Per germline, CDR1 PRHDT and CDR2 FYEKMQ (reference sequence). This CDR3 comprises 12 residues. The CDR3 DNA is TGTGCCAGCAGCTTACAACTTTATGGCTACACCTTC. Encoded protein: CASSLQLYGYTF.

The chain recombines TRBV2 with TRBJ2-2, with D perhaps TRBD1 or TRBD2 (6 bases each). Germline V gene sequence: CDR1 SNHLY, CDR2 FYNNEI. There are 15 residues in the CDR3. Trimming left V 2 bases short and J 7 bases short, with 14 bases between. CDR3 region: CASSESSRGVGELFF. CDR3 bases: TGTGCCAGCAGTGAAAGCTCAAGGGGGGTCGGGGAGCTGTTTTTT.

The chain combines TRBV7-9 with TRBJ1-2, with D maybe TRBD1 (6 bases). Germline V gene data show CDR1 as SEHNR and CDR2 as FQNEAQ (reference sequence). Between the trimmed V and J ends, which lost 3 bases and 2 bases, there was a span of 10 bases. The CDR3 length is 14 residues. CDR3 sequence: CASSFTGTNYGYTF. In DNA, the CDR3 is TGTGCCAGCAGCTTTACAGGGACGAACTATGGCTACACCTTC.

V is TRBV11-1 and J is TRBJ1-6; possible D gene TRBD1, 5 bases. V dropped 4 bases and J dropped 7 bases, with 14 bases sitting between them. The CDR3 has 15 residues. CDR1 and CDR2 (germline): SGHAT, FQDESV (reference sequence). CDR3 nucleotide sequence: TGTGCCAGCAGCTATTCCGGGACGGGGAATTCACCCCTCCACTTT. Its protein is CASSYSGTGNSPLHF.

The V call is TRBV7-2, the J call TRBJ1-6; no clear D gene. Germline V gene sequence: CDR1 SGHTA, CDR2 FQGNSA. The CDR3 is made up of 14 amino acids. The V end was cut by 2 bases, the J end by 7 bases, with 9 bases between. CDR3 DNA sequence: TGTGCCAGCAGCTTATATACGCTCAATTCACCCCTCCACTTT. This translates into CASSLYTLNSPLHF.

In its sample, this clone was seen a few times. At the DNA level, this CDR3 is encoded by other sequences in the same sample as well. The chain is built from TRBV6-1 and TRBJ2-6, with 10 bases matching TRBD1. This CDR3 region has 15 residues. The V gene's germline CDR1 is MNHNS and CDR2 SASEGT. V trimming: 8 bases; J trimming: 0 bases; junction bases outside the gene matches: 1. The CDR3 loop reads CASRTGGSGANVLTF. The CDR3 nucleotides read TGTGCCAGCCGGACAGGGGGCTCTGGGGCCAACGTCCTGACTTTC.

This sequence joins TRBV28 and TRBJ2-3; 9 bases map to TRBD1. Looked up from germline, CDR1 is MDHEN and CDR2 is SYDVKM. The CDR3 is 14 residues long. The J segment lost 4 bases and the V segment lost 10 bases, leaving 9 bases of the junction unmatched. The CDR3 is CATSSGQGPDTQYF. In DNA form, the CDR3 reads TGTGCCACCTCATCCGGACAGGGGCCAGATACGCAGTATTTT.

The chain recombines TRBV13 with TRBJ1-2; the D gene is possibly TRBD1 (5 bases). The V and J ends lost 3 bases and 8 bases respectively, with 16 bases between them. The germline V gene has CDR1 PRHDT and CDR2 FYEKMQ (reference sequence). This CDR3 is 14 amino acids long. This CDR3 reads CASSFQGSAAGYTF. The DNA for the CDR3 is TGTGCCAGCAGCTTTCAGGGCTCAGCGGCGGGCTACACCTTC.

This clone occurred once. For the CDR3, the DNA is TGTGCCAGCAGCGGACAGAGCATCACTGAAGCTTTCTTT. Protein: CASSGQSITEAFF. The gene calls are TRBV2 and TRBJ1-1; D perhaps matches TRBD1 (6 bases). This CDR3 contains 13 residues. The germline V gene has CDR1 SNHLY and CDR2 FYNNEI. V was shortened by 6 bases and J by 4 bases, with 12 bases between the two germline ends.

This clone was picked up a small number of times. The chain has TRBV4-1 and TRBJ2-2; TRBD1 aligns across 10 bases. The CDR3 totals 18 residues. V shed 4 bases, J shed 1 base, and the junction held 9 bases outside the gene matches. Germline V gene lookup returns CDR1 MGHRA and CDR2 YSYEKL. This chain's CDR3 is CASSPTTGGLGNTGELFF. CDR3 nucleotide sequence: TGCGCCAGCAGCCCCACGACAGGGGGCTTAGGGAACACCGGGGAGCTGTTTTTT.

The chain uses TRBV7-2 and TRBJ2-2, with 7 positions matching TRBD1. CDR1 is SGHTA, CDR2 FQGNSA, per germline. J gave up 1 base and V 0 bases, and 5 bases lay outside the gene matches. The CDR3 sequence is 17 residues long. In DNA form, the CDR3 reads TGTGCCAGCAGCTTAGCTCCGACAGGGCAGAACACCGGGGAGCTGTTTTTT. It encodes CASSLAPTGQNTGELFF. Full variable domain (rest looked up from reference TRBV7-2 and TRBJ2-2): GAGVSQSPSNKVTEKGKDVELRCDPISGHTALYWYRQSLGQGLEFLIYFQGNSAPDKSGLPSDRFSAERTGGSVSTLTIQRTQQEDSAVYLCASSLAPTGQNTGELFFGEGSRLTVL.

The genes are TRBV11-2 and TRBJ2-5; unclear D gene. V was pared by 6 bases and J by 5 bases, with 13 bases between. CDR3 length: 13 residues. Germline V gene lookup returns CDR1 SGHAT and CDR2 FQNNGV. CDR3 loop: CASRSSRSETQYF. The CDR3 bases are TGTGCCAGCAGGTCAAGCAGGTCGGAGACCCAGTACTTC. The full variable domain, in which reference TRBV11-2 and TRBJ2-5 provide the parts outside the CDR3, is EAGVAQSPRYKIIEKRQSVAFWCNPISGHATLYWYQQILGQGPKLLIQFQNNGVVDDSQLPKDRFSAERLKGVDSTLKIQPAKLEDSAVYLCASRSSRSETQYFGPGTRLLVL.

V gene TRBV6-1 combines with J gene TRBJ2-3; D gene ambiguous. The CDR3 totals 14 residues. The V gene lost 1 base and the J gene lost 1 base, with 6 bases spanning the gap. Germline values: CDR1 MNHNS, CDR2 SASEGT. The CDR3 coding sequence is TGTGCCAGCAGTGAAGTAGTCGGCACAGATACGCAGTATTTT. Protein: CASSEVVGTDTQYF.

The V and J genes are TRBV29-1 and TRBJ2-3, with D possibly being TRBD1 (5 bases). The CDR3 loop spans 12 amino acids. Deletions cut 8 bases from V and 1 base from J, with 10 bases between. Germline lookup yields CDR1 SQVTM and CDR2 ANQGSEA. CDR3 coding DNA: TGCAGCTTCAAGACAGGCACAGATACGCAGTATTTT. This codes for CSFKTGTDTQYF.

V gene TRBV29-1 combines with J gene TRBJ2-2; no reliable D call. The CDR3 runs to 13 residues. V shed 3 bases and J shed 1 base, with 6 bases lying between them. Germline V gene lookup returns CDR1 SQVTM and CDR2 ANQGSEA. The CDR3 loop is CSVDKGNTGELFF. CDR3 DNA sequence: TGCAGCGTTGATAAAGGGAACACCGGGGAGCTGTTTTTT.

The gene calls are TRBV7-2 and TRBJ2-7; the match to TRBD1 covers 11 bases. Germline loops: CDR1 SGHTA, CDR2 FQGNSA. V was clipped by 4 bases and J by 7 bases; unmatched bases: 12. The CDR3 runs 16 residues. The CDR3 here is CASSSDSGTGGREQYF. The CDR3 DNA follows: TGTGCCAGCAGCTCAGACTCCGGGACAGGGGGGAGGGAGCAGTACTTC.